This T cell receptor (beta chain) emerged from a study of T cell responses to AZD1222 COVID-19 vaccine. Per germline, CDR1 MGHRA and CDR2 YSYEKL. The ends lost 4 bases at V and 2 bases at J; junction bases unmatched: 14. This CDR3 has 17 amino acids. Study findings and constraints: Breadth and depth of Spike-specific TCRs rose after two AZD1222 doses. Epitopes outside B.1.351 and B.1.1.7 mutated regions reportedly drew nearly half of spike TCRs.

In its sample, this clone was seen a few times. The antigen is unknown. Clones were read by immunoSEQ multiplex PCR, and TCRdb kept only the in-frame ones, dropping some. Altogether 30,000 to 50,000 clones are present, approximately 88% being singletons, with the ten largest covering 26%. The chain carries TRBV4-1 and TRBJ2-7, with 7 bases matching TRBD2. This TCR came from an adult who received the MenACWY meningococcal vaccine as a control. The sample here was peripheral blood, taken 28 days after the second dose of the MenACWY control vaccine. CDR3 sequence: CASSPENWASGTYEQYF. In DNA, the CDR3 is TGCGCCAGCAGCCCTGAGAATTGGGCTAGCGGAACCTACGAGCAGTACTTC.